This TCR beta chain was recovered during a study of blood T cell repertoires in COVID-19. About the study: T cells, B-cell-depleted T cells, or PBMCs provided the cDNA or gDNA that served as material.

Germline lookup yields CDR1 MGHRA and CDR2 YSYEKL. The CDR3 is made up of 15 amino acids. V gave up 2 bases and J gave up 8 bases, with 15 bases separating them. TCRdb keeps only in-frame clones here, not all; method: immunoSEQ multiplex PCR. The sample carries 300,000 to 400,000 clones, around 91% recorded once. Cohorts were based on clinical histories the participants reported. This TCR was recovered from a man between 18 and 29 years old who had recovered from COVID-19. Sequenced: PBMCs or T cells enriched from blood (not recorded which). V gene TRBV4-1 combines with J gene TRBJ1-4; D perhaps matches TRBD1 (6 bases). The CDR3 coding sequence is TGCGCCAGCAGCCAACAGACAGGTCCGGGAGAAAAACTGTTTTTT. Translating gives CASSQQTGPGEKLFF.